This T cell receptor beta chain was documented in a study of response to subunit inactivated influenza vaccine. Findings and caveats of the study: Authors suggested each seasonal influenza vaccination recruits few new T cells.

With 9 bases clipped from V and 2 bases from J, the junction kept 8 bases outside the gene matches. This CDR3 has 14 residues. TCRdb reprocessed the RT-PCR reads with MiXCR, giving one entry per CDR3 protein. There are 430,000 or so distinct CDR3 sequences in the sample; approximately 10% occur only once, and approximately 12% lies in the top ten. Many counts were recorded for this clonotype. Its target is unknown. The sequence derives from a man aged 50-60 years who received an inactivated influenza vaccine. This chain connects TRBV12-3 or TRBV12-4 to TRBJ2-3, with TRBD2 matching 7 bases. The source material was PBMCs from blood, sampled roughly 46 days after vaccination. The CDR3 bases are TGTGCCAGTCATCCGGGACTAAACACAGATACGCAGTATTTT. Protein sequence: CASHPGLNTDTQYF.